These 4 T cell receptor beta chains came from one sample sequenced in a study of PD-L1 blockade in urothelial cancer. Assay used: immunoSEQ multiplex PCR; TCRdb lists only in-frame clones, some missing. Among around 110,000 clones listed, roughly 90% were seen once. Time point reported: peripheral blood 6 weeks after treatment start. Sample: PBMCs, taken around atezolizumab (anti-PD-L1) treatment. These receptors all come from a man aged 55 to 69 with urothelial cancer.

This chain uses TRBV11-1 with TRBJ2-1, with TRBD2 matching 14 bases. The ends lost 6 bases at V and 13 bases at J; junction bases unmatched: 8. Germline-derived CDR1 and CDR2 are SGHAT and FQDESV (reference sequence). CDR3 length: 14 amino acids. The CDR3 bases are TGTGCCAGCAGAACCGGGACTAGCGGGAGTCCACAGTTCTTC. Translation: CASRTGTSGSPQFF.

V gene TRBV4-2 combines with J gene TRBJ1-2; TRBD1 is a possible D gene (5 bases). Trimming took off 0 bases at V and 8 bases at J, with 7 bases between the two ends. The CDR3 covers 12 residues. Germline CDR1 is LGHNA and CDR2 is YNFKEQ. In DNA form, the CDR3 reads TGTGCCAGCAGCCAAGACAGGGCCGGCTACACCTTC. This encodes CASSQDRAGYTF.

The chain employs TRBV11-3 and TRBJ2-1; D uncertain. The CDR3 has 12 residues. In germline, CDR1 is SGHNT, CDR2 YENEEA. V was shortened by 5 bases and J by 9 bases, with 11 bases between the two germline ends. CDR3 loop: CASSRVVIEQFF. CDR3 bases: TGTGCCAGCAGCCGGGTTGTGATTGAGCAGTTCTTC.

In DNA form, the CDR3 reads TGTGCCAGCAGTTACTCTGGTAGGGGGTCCACTGAAGCTTTCTTT. Its protein is CASSYSGRGSTEAFF. The chain links TRBV6-9 to TRBJ1-1, with D maybe TRBD1 (6 bases). The germline CDR1 and CDR2 sequences are MNHGY and SVAAGI. The germline V and J ends were trimmed by 3 bases and 4 bases, with 15 bases remaining between them. The CDR3 has 15 residues.